Each of the 5 T cell receptor beta chains below was sequenced from the same sample in a study of vaccination and CD4 T cells after COVID-19. Treatment specified: roughly 11-day PBMC culture with coronavirus spike peptide pools or control peptides (ViraFEST assay). Antigens for these TCRs are unknown. An Oncomine TCR Beta short-read assay was used to sequence the DNA from cultured CD4+ T cells. TCRdb re-called the PCR reads with MiXCR, one entry per CDR3 protein. Of over 5,000 distinct CDR3 sequences in the sample, 45% were seen once. The material sequenced was CD4+ T cells from blood, cultured in vitro. Every receptor here comes from a human donor who had recovered from COVID-19.

The rearrangement uses TRBV4-1 and TRBJ1-2; D remains unclear. Germline V gene data show CDR1 as MGHRA and CDR2 as YSYEKL. There are 13 residues in the CDR3. The V end was cut by 5 bases, the J end by 2 bases, with 9 bases between. CDR3 sequence reads: CASSGSGNYGYTF. The DNA of the CDR3 is TGCGCCAGCAGCGGGTCTGGGAACTATGGCTACACCTTC.

This clonotype has just a few counts. V gene TRBV2 combines with J gene TRBJ2-5; 9 nucleotides agree with TRBD1. CDR3 length: 15 residues. J lost 4 bases, V lost 0 bases, and 3 bases had no gene match. The germline V gene has CDR1 SNHLY and CDR2 FYNNEI. CDR3 sequence reads: CASSEAQDRGETQYF. CDR3 in DNA: TGTGCCAGCAGTGAAGCTCAGGACAGGGGAGAGACCCAGTACTTC.

The V call is TRBV7-9, the J call TRBJ2-1; no clear D gene. The V and J ends lost 5 bases and 9 bases respectively, with 14 bases between them. The length of the CDR3 is 13 residues. Germline V gene lookup returns CDR1 SEHNR and CDR2 FQNEAQ (reference sequence). The CDR3 nucleotides read TGTGCCAGCAGCCTACTCGCCGTCTCTGAGCAGTTCTTC. This gives the protein CASSLLAVSEQFF.

The chain uses TRBV6-1 and TRBJ2-4; 11 bases are a match to TRBD2. Germline lookup yields CDR1 MNHNS and CDR2 SASEGT. The V segment lost 4 bases and the J segment 7 bases; nucleotides outside the gene matches: 6. This CDR3 is 15 amino acids long. The CDR3 here is CASSGSGGALNIQYF. The CDR3 region has the DNA TGTGCCAGCAGTGGTAGCGGGGGGGCCCTCAACATTCAGTACTTC.

This clonotype was counted only a few times. The chain combines TRBV24-1 with TRBJ1-5; TRBD1 matches 11 bases. The V segment lost 3 bases and the J segment 3 bases; nucleotides outside the gene matches: 3. Germline lookup yields CDR1 KGHDR and CDR2 SFDVKD. This CDR3 contains 16 residues. The CDR3 sequence: CATSDRDRGTNQPQHF. The CDR3 DNA reads TGTGCCACCAGTGATCGGGACAGGGGGACCAATCAGCCCCAGCATTTT.